The 32 T cell receptor beta chains below were found in one sample sequenced in a study of blood T cell repertoires in COVID-19. The method was immunoSEQ multiplex PCR; TCRdb's version includes in-frame clones alone and lacks a portion of them. The data show some 58,000 clones, with 88% seen just once and 3.5% held by the top ten. The sample was peripheral blood. Source of these receptors: a human donor in a cohort sampled during active COVID-19.

The V and J genes are TRBV24-1 and TRBJ2-1; D might be TRBD2 (5 bases). Germline V CDR1 and CDR2: KGHDR, SFDVKD. The CDR3 is made up of 13 amino acids. Trimming removed 4 bases at V and 9 bases at J, with 12 bases between. The CDR3 DNA is TGTGCCACCAGTGACCGCACTAGAGGTGAGCAGTTCTTC. Its protein product is CATSDRTRGEQFF.

This chain connects TRBV5-4 to TRBJ2-7; 10 nucleotides line up with TRBD1. This CDR3 is 15 amino acids long. Germline CDR1 SGHNT, CDR2 YYREEE (reference sequence). Losses at the gene ends were 3 bases for V and 6 bases for J; bases not matched to a gene: 9. CDR3 protein: CASSWGTGDHAEQYF. CDR3 in DNA: TGTGCCAGCAGCTGGGGGACAGGGGACCACGCCGAGCAGTACTTC. Full variable domain (outside the CDR3, taken from reference TRBV5-4 and TRBJ2-7): ETGVTQSPTHLIKTRGQQVTLRCSSQSGHNTVSWYQQALGQGPQFIFQYYREEENGRGNFPPRFSGLQFPNYSSELNVNALELDDSALYLCASSWGTGDHAEQYFGPGTRLTVT.

The gene calls are TRBV5-1 and TRBJ2-7; 12 nucleotides agree with TRBD2. Germline-derived CDR1 and CDR2 are SGHRS and YFSETQ. The trim removed 4 bases at V and 0 bases at J, leaving 5 bases unmatched. CDR3 length equals 16 residues. The CDR3 sequence: CASSSTSGRISYEQYF. The CDR3 coding sequence is TGCGCCAGCAGCAGCACTAGCGGGAGGATCTCCTACGAGCAGTACTTC.

The V and J genes are TRBV14 and TRBJ2-5, with 7 bases identical to TRBD1. Germline assignment: CDR1 SGHDN and CDR2 FVKESK. The CDR3 spans 17 residues. Trimming took 4 bases from V and 3 from J; bases not matched to a gene: 14. CDR3 in amino acids: CASSPTKTGRIEETQYF. The CDR3 region has the DNA TGTGCCAGCAGCCCGACGAAGACAGGGCGGATTGAAGAGACCCAGTACTTC.

V usage is TRBV7-3 and J usage is TRBJ1-1; 7 bases match TRBD1. There are 14 residues in the CDR3. CDR1 and CDR2 from the germline V gene are SGHTA and FQGTGA. V shed 8 bases, J shed 5 bases, and the junction held 11 bases outside the gene matches. The CDR3 DNA reads TGTGCCAGCGGGACAGTAAGTCGAGGGACTGAAGCTTTCTTT. This codes for CASGTVSRGTEAFF.

V usage is TRBV4-2 and J usage is TRBJ2-7, with 12 bases lining up with TRBD2. The germline gives CDR1 LGHNA, CDR2 YNFKEQ. The CDR3 consists of 17 residues. Trimming at V came to 0 bases and at J to 5 bases, leaving 8 bases not matched to a gene. CDR3 in amino acids: CASSQEATSGGKNEQYF. CDR3 nucleotide sequence: TGTGCCAGCAGCCAAGAAGCCACTAGCGGGGGGAAGAACGAGCAGTACTTC.

The gene calls are TRBV9 and TRBJ1-4, with 7 bases aligning to TRBD1. The germline V gene encodes CDR1 SGDLS and CDR2 YYNGEE. Unmatched junction bases numbered 4, after V lost 0 bases and J lost 5 bases. The CDR3 extends over 15 amino acids. CDR3 coding DNA: TGTGCCAGCAGCGTAGGGACAGGTCCGAATGAAAAACTGTTTTTT. Encoded protein: CASSVGTGPNEKLFF.

V is TRBV6-2 or TRBV6-3 and J is TRBJ2-7, with a tentative D call TRBD2 (6 bases). Germline V gene data show CDR1 as MNHEY and CDR2 as SVGEGT. The V end lost 5 bases, the J end lost 3 bases, and 17 bases lay between the germline ends. The CDR3 is 15 amino acids. Here the CDR3 DNA reads TGTGCCAGCAGTCCCCTCGGATCCGGGAGCTACGAGCAGTACTTC. Its translation: CASSPLGSGSYEQYF.

This clone showed up just once. The chain couples TRBV3-1 (or the pseudogene TRBV3-2) to TRBJ2-6; D remains unclear. The V gene lost 0 bases and the J gene lost 0 bases, with 6 bases spanning the gap. There are 16 residues in the CDR3. CDR1 and CDR2 (germline): LGHDT, YNNKEL (reference sequence). The CDR3 nucleotides read TGTGCCAGCAGCCAAGATATCGGCTCTGGGGCCAACGTCCTGACTTTC. Protein sequence: CASSQDIGSGANVLTF.

The chain recombines TRBV5-1 with TRBJ2-3; D is unclear. V lost 4 bases to trimming and J lost 0 bases, with 9 bases between them. Germline V CDR1 and CDR2: SGHRS, YFSETQ. This CDR3 is built from 14 residues. DNA of the CDR3: TGCGCCAGCAGCCTTGACACGAGCACAGATACGCAGTATTTT. Translation gives CASSLDTSTDTQYF. Supplemented by reference TRBV5-1 and TRBJ2-3, the full variable domain reads KAGVTQTPRYLIKTRGQQVTLSCSPISGHRSVSWYQQTPGQGLQFLFEYFSETQRNKGNFPGRFSGRQFSNSRSEMNVSTLELGDSALYLCASSLDTSTDTQYFGPGTRLTVL.

This clone was seen a handful of times. This chain uses TRBV2 with TRBJ1-1; 8 bases align to TRBD1. Losses at the gene ends were 5 bases for V and 4 bases for J; bases not matched to a gene: 9. Germline values: CDR1 SNHLY, CDR2 FYNNEI. CDR3 length equals 15 residues. CDR3 nucleotides: TGTGCCAGCAGTACTCCCGTGACAGGGGTCACTGAAGCTTTCTTT. Amino acid sequence: CASSTPVTGVTEAFF.

A few counts support this clone. This chain connects TRBV15 to TRBJ1-5; D remains ambiguous. V gave up 0 bases and J gave up 5 bases, with 5 bases separating them. This CDR3 region has 13 residues. Germline V gene lookup returns CDR1 LNHNV and CDR2 YYDKDF (reference sequence). CDR3 bases: TGTGCCACCAGCAGAGACGTAGATCAGCCCCAGCATTTT. Its protein is CATSRDVDQPQHF.

The chain joins TRBV30 to TRBJ2-2; the match to TRBD2 covers 11 bases. V shed 5 bases, J shed 7 bases, and the junction held 3 bases outside the gene matches. Per the germline V gene, CDR1 is GTSNPN and CDR2 is SVGIG (reference sequence). The CDR3 is 13 amino acids. The CDR3 protein is CAWDLAGGGELFF. The CDR3 DNA reads TGTGCCTGGGACCTAGCGGGAGGCGGGGAGCTGTTTTTT.

V is TRBV6-5 and J is TRBJ1-2; 9 nucleotides match TRBD1. Trimming at V came to 3 bases and at J to 2 bases, leaving 7 bases not matched to a gene. Germline CDR1 MNHEY, CDR2 SVGAGI. The CDR3 loop spans 16 amino acids. The CDR3 bases are TGTGCCAGCAGTTATAGGGGGGGACAGGGAAACTATGGCTACACCTTC. It yields the protein CASSYRGGQGNYGYTF.

The chain recombines TRBV5-1 with TRBJ2-7, with TRBD2 identical over 8 bases. The length of the CDR3 is 14 residues. Germline-derived CDR1 and CDR2 are SGHRS and YFSETQ. V dropped 2 bases and J dropped 5; count of bases not matched to a gene: 6. The CDR3 loop reads CASSFAGGANEQYF. The CDR3 DNA follows: TGCGCCAGCAGCTTCGCGGGAGGCGCGAACGAGCAGTACTTC.

The chain employs TRBV27 and TRBJ1-2; D might be TRBD1 (5 bases). Trimming removed 5 bases at V and 3 bases at J, with 16 bases between. Germline V gene sequence: CDR1 MNHEY, CDR2 SMNVEV (reference sequence). CDR3 length: 15 residues. The CDR3 DNA is TGTGCCAGCAGTCCGCGACCCTGGGGGGACTATGGCTACACCTTC. Protein: CASSPRPWGDYGYTF.

The V and J genes are TRBV7-8 and TRBJ2-1, with D possibly TRBD1 on 5 matching bases. This CDR3 comprises 17 residues. Germline CDR1 reads SGHVS; CDR2 reads FQNEAQ. Trimming left V 1 base short and J 0 bases short, with 13 bases between. Here the CDR3 DNA reads TGTGCCAGCAGCTTAGTCAGGGTCCTAAGCTCCTACAATGAGCAGTTCTTC. Protein product: CASSLVRVLSSYNEQFF.

The chain carries TRBV19 and TRBJ1-2; no reliable D call. Germline V lookup: CDR1 LNHDA, CDR2 SQIVND (reference sequence). The CDR3 loop spans 13 amino acids. Trimming pared 4 bases from V and 8 bases from J, leaving 14 bases between. CDR3 region: CASSTPTSRGYTF. The DNA for the CDR3 is TGTGCCAGTAGTACACCTACTTCTCGGGGCTACACCTTC.

This chain links TRBV5-1 with TRBJ2-1; TRBD2 matches at 9 bases. Germline V gives CDR1 SGHRS, CDR2 YFSETQ. V trimming: 4 bases; J trimming: 0 bases; junction bases outside the gene matches: 2. The CDR3 is 15 amino acids. The CDR3 region is CASSLSGSSYNEQFF. CDR3 nucleotides: TGCGCCAGCAGCCTTAGCGGGAGCTCCTACAATGAGCAGTTCTTC.

The genes are TRBV6-6 and TRBJ2-1; 12 positions agree with TRBD2. Germline CDR1 reads MNHNY; CDR2 reads SVGAGI (reference sequence). This CDR3 region has 14 residues. J lost 4 bases, V lost 6 bases, and 1 base had no gene match. The CDR3 coding sequence is TGTGCCAGCAGGACTAGCGGGGGATACAATGAGCAGTTCTTC. Translation gives CASRTSGGYNEQFF.

V usage is TRBV19 and J usage is TRBJ2-5; 8 bases are shared with TRBD1. Trimming took 4 bases from V and 3 from J; bases not matched to a gene: 10. CDR1 is LNHDA and CDR2 is SQIVND in the germline V gene (reference sequence). The length of the CDR3 is 16 residues. For the CDR3, the DNA is TGTGCCAGTAGTAGAGGCGGGACAGGCCACGAAGAGACCCAGTACTTC. Amino acid sequence: CASSRGGTGHEETQYF. Looking up the rest from reference TRBV19 and TRBJ2-5 gives the full variable domain: DGGITQSPKYLFRKEGQNVTLSCEQNLNHDAMYWYRQDPGQGLRLIYYSQIVNDFQKGDIAEGYSVSREKKESFPLTVTSAQKNPTAFYLCASSRGGTGHEETQYFGPGTRLLVL.

The J gene is TRBJ1-4, the V gene TRBV18; perhaps TRBD1 as D (6 bases). CDR1 is KGHSH, CDR2 LQKENI, per germline. This CDR3 has 13 amino acids. Trimming shortened V by 4 bases and J by 3 bases, and 6 bases separated the two germline ends. DNA of the CDR3: TGTGCCAGCTCACAGGGGGCTAATGAAAAACTGTTTTTT. Its protein product is CASSQGANEKLFF.

The V call is TRBV25-1, the J call TRBJ2-7; 10 bases fit TRBD2. CDR3 length equals 15 residues. Germline V gene lookup returns CDR1 MGHDK and CDR2 SYGVNS. With V trimmed by 1 base and J by 3 bases, 3 bases remained unmatched. The chain's CDR3 is CASSEWASGSYEQYF. CDR3 bases: TGTGCCAGCAGTGAATGGGCTAGCGGGAGCTACGAGCAGTACTTC.

The genes are TRBV19 and TRBJ2-5; 12 bases agree with TRBD1. V lost 8 bases to trimming and J lost 7 bases; unmatched junction nucleotides: 5. The CDR3 runs 13 residues. Germline values: CDR1 LNHDA, CDR2 SQIVND (reference sequence). CDR3 amino acids: CASGGQGARTQYF. CDR3 nucleotides: TGTGCCAGTGGGGGACAGGGGGCGCGGACCCAGTACTTC.

The chain recombines TRBV19 with TRBJ1-4, with TRBD1 matching 9 bases. CDR1 is LNHDA and CDR2 is SQIVND in the germline V gene (reference sequence). V was clipped by 6 bases and J by 4 bases; unmatched bases: 3. The CDR3 spans 14 residues. The CDR3 DNA follows: TGTGCCAGTAGGACGACAGGGGGTAATGAAAAACTGTTTTTT. Translation gives CASRTTGGNEKLFF.

The V gene is TRBV6-1, the J gene TRBJ1-3, with a weak D call TRBD1 (5 bases). CDR1 is MNHNS, CDR2 SASEGT, per germline. V was shortened by 11 bases and J by 8 bases, with 13 bases between the two germline ends. The CDR3 has 11 amino acids. The CDR3 here is CASGGGDTIYF. The CDR3 DNA reads as TGTGCCTCGGGAGGAGGGGACACCATATATTTT.

The chain recombines TRBV12-5 with TRBJ1-2, with unresolved D. The length of the CDR3 is 13 residues. V gave up 5 bases and J gave up 7 bases, with 14 bases separating them. Germline assignment: CDR1 LGHNT and CDR2 FRNRAP. The CDR3 nucleotides read TGTGCTAGTGGTCCGGGTGATCTCCCTGGCTACACCTTC. Translation: CASGPGDLPGYTF.

CDR3 amino acids: CASSWAGTANTGELFF. The CDR3 nucleotides are TGCGCCAGCAGCTGGGCCGGGACAGCGAACACCGGGGAGCTGTTTTTT. The chain recombines TRBV5-1 with TRBJ2-2; 7 bases are shared with TRBD1. The CDR3 spans 16 residues. Germline V gene data show CDR1 as SGHRS and CDR2 as YFSETQ. The junction had 5 bases not matched to a gene; V was cut back by 3 bases and J by 0 bases.

This clone has a handful of counts. The chain couples TRBV4-2 to TRBJ1-1; 8 bases line up with TRBD1. The V and J ends lost 0 bases and 5 bases, in that order; junction bases with no gene match: 8. Germline loops: CDR1 LGHNA, CDR2 YNFKEQ. The CDR3 contains 16 residues. CDR3 in amino acids: CASSQDSGRGRTEAFF. CDR3 bases: TGTGCCAGCAGCCAAGACTCCGGCAGGGGGCGGACTGAAGCTTTCTTT.

J is TRBJ2-2 and V is TRBV4-3; 11 bases are a match to TRBD2. The CDR3 covers 17 residues. Per germline, CDR1 LGHNA and CDR2 YSLEER. Germline trimming cut 4 bases from V and 5 bases from J; bases unmatched to any gene: 9. The CDR3 sequence is CASSLATSGAFTGELFF. CDR3 DNA: TGCGCCAGCAGCCTTGCGACTAGCGGGGCATTTACCGGGGAGCTGTTTTTT.

The rearrangement links TRBV27 to TRBJ1-2; the match to TRBD1 covers 9 bases. After removal of 5 bases from V and 5 bases from J, the junction contained 9 bases not matched to a gene. In germline, CDR1 is MNHEY, CDR2 SMNVEV (reference sequence). This CDR3 contains 15 residues. The CDR3 bases are TGTGCCAGCAGTATGCCGGGACAGGGCCTATATGGCTACACCTTC. It translates to CASSMPGQGLYGYTF.

This chain joins TRBV25-1 and TRBJ2-1, with TRBD1 identical over 7 bases. The CDR3 runs 15 residues. Looked up from germline, CDR1 is MGHDK and CDR2 is SYGVNS. The V and J ends lost 4 bases and 2 bases, in that order; junction bases with no gene match: 5. CDR3 sequence reads: CASSATGTAYNEQFF. The CDR3 DNA follows: TGTGCCAGCAGTGCCACCGGGACAGCCTACAATGAGCAGTTCTTC.